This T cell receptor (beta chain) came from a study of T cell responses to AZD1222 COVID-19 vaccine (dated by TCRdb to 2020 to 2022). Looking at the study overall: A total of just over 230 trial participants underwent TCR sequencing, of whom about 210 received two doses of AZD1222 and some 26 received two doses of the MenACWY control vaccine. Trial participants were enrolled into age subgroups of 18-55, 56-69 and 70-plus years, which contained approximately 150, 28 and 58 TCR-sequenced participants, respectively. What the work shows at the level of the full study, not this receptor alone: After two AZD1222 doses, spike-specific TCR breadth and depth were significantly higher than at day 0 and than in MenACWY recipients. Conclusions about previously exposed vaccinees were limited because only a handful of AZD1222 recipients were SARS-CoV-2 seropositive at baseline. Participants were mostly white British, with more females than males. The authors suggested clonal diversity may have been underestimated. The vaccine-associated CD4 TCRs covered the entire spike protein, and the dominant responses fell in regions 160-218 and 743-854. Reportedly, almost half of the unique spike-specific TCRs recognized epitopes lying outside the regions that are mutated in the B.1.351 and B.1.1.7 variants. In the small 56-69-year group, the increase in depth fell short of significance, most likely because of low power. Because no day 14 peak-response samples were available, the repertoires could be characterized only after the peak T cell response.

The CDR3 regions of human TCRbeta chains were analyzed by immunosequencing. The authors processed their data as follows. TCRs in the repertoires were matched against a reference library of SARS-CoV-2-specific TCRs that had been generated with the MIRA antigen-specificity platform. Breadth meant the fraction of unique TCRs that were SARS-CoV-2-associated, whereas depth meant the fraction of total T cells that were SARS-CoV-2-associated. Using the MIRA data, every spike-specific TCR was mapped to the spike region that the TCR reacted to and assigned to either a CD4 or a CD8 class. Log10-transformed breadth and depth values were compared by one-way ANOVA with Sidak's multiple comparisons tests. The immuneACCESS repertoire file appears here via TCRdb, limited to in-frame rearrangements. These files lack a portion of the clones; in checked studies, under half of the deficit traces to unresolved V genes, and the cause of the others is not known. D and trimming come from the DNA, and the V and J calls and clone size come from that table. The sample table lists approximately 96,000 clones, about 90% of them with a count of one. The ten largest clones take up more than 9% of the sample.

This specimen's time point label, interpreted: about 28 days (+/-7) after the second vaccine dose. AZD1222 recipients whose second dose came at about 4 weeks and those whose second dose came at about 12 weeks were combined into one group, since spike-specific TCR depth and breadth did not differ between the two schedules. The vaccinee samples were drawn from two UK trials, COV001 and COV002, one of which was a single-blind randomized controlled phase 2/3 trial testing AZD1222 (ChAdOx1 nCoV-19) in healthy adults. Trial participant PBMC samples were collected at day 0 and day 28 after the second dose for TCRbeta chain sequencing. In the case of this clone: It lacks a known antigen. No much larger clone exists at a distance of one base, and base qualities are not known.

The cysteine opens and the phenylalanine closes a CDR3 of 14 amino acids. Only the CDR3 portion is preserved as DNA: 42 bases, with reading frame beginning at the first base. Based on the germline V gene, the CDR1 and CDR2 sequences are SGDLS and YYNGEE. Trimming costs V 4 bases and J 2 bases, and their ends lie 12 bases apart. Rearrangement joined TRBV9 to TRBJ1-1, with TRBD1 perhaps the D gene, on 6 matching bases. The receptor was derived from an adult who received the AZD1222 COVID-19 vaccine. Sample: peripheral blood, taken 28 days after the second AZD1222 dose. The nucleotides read TGTGCCAGCAGCCCCAGACAGGCTAACACTGAAGCTTTCTTT. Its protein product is CASSPRQANTEAFF.